Each of the 25 T cell receptor beta chains below was sequenced from the same sample in a study of T cell repertoires in cytomegalovirus infection. TCRdb reprocessed the reads via MiXCR and lists one record per CDR3 protein. This sample has around 290,000 distinct CDR3 sequences, with about 26% found just once. The sequencing sample was made of PBMCs. The receptors stem from a human donor in good health (CMV status not recorded). Some clones in this sample may be carry-over from other donors' samples.

This clonotype was seen ten or more times. V usage is TRBV7-8 and J usage is TRBJ1-5, with D perhaps TRBD1 (5 bases). The CDR3 length is 15 residues. Trimming took off 1 base at V and 1 base at J, with 8 bases between the two ends. Germline lookup yields CDR1 SGHVS and CDR2 FQNEAQ. The CDR3 DNA is TGTGCCAGCAGCTTAGATCGGGGGAGCAATCAGCCCCAGCATTTT. It is translated as CASSLDRGSNQPQHF.

This clonotype was detected ten times or more. This chain uses TRBV7-2 with TRBJ1-5; TRBD1 might be the D (6 bases). V was trimmed by 3 bases and J by 2 bases, leaving 8 bases between them. The CDR3 is 14 amino acids. Germline-derived CDR1 and CDR2 are SGHTA and FQGNSA. The CDR3 region is CASSFYRGNQPQHF. CDR3 nucleotides: TGTGCCAGCAGCTTTTACAGGGGCAATCAGCCCCAGCATTTT.

The rearrangement uses TRBV6-5 and TRBJ1-4; D gene uncertain. Germline V gives CDR1 MNHEY, CDR2 SVGAGI. The CDR3 runs 14 residues. Trimming stripped 5 bases from V and 0 bases from J, with 7 bases between. In DNA form, the CDR3 reads TGTGCCAGCAGTAACAGAGCAACTAATGAAAAACTGTTTTTT. Protein sequence: CASSNRATNEKLFF.

The rearrangement uses TRBV11-2 and TRBJ1-2; D remains ambiguous. The CDR3 has 12 residues. V was pared by 5 bases and J by 7 bases, with 11 bases between. Germline assignment: CDR1 SGHAT and CDR2 FQNNGV. CDR3 nucleotide sequence: TGTGCCAGCAGCCGACTTTCGGGTGGCTACACCTTC. It translates to CASSRLSGGYTF. Using reference TRBV11-2 and TRBJ1-2 for the parts outside the CDR3, the full variable domain is EAGVAQSPRYKIIEKRQSVAFWCNPISGHATLYWYQQILGQGPKLLIQFQNNGVVDDSQLPKDRFSAERLKGVDSTLKIQPAKLEDSAVYLCASSRLSGGYTFGSGTRLTVV.

This clonotype appeared many times. The V and J genes are TRBV28 and TRBJ2-3; D is perhaps TRBD1 (5 bases). With 8 bases removed from V and 4 bases from J, the gap between germline ends came to 19 bases. CDR1 and CDR2 (germline): MDHEN, SYDVKM. CDR3 size: 15 residues. CDR3 sequence: CASLRAGRRPDTQYF. The CDR3 nucleotides read TGTGCCAGCCTTAGGGCAGGGCGAAGGCCAGATACGCAGTATTTT.

The chain links TRBV28 to TRBJ1-1; D is undetermined. The CDR3 is 12 amino acids. V dropped 6 bases and J dropped 4 bases, with 9 bases sitting between them. Germline-derived CDR1 and CDR2 are MDHEN and SYDVKM. The CDR3 DNA sequence: TGTGCCAGCAGGCCCGGGTTCACTGAAGCTTTCTTT. Translating gives CASRPGFTEAFF.

This clonotype was seen a handful of times. The gene calls are TRBV24-1 and TRBJ1-2; no reliable D call. V was pared by 4 bases and J by 2 bases, with 4 bases between. The length of the CDR3 is 12 residues. CDR1 is KGHDR, CDR2 SFDVKD, per germline. CDR3 DNA sequence: TGTGCCACCAGTGAGGGAAACTATGGCTACACCTTC. Translated, it gives CATSEGNYGYTF.

The rearrangement joins TRBV19 to TRBJ1-3; D not resolved. V was trimmed by 7 bases and J by 4 bases, leaving 14 bases between them. The germline CDR1 and CDR2 sequences are LNHDA and SQIVND (reference sequence). The CDR3 covers 14 residues. The CDR3 spells CASTQRSSGNTIYF. The DNA of the CDR3 is TGTGCCAGTACCCAGAGGTCTAGCGGAAACACCATATATTTT.

This clonotype appeared a few times. The chain links TRBV2 to TRBJ1-5; 11 nucleotides line up with TRBD1. With V trimmed by 8 bases and J by 5 bases, 5 bases remained unmatched. The CDR3 runs 14 residues. The germline gives CDR1 SNHLY, CDR2 FYNNEI. DNA of the CDR3: TGTGCCAGCGCCGGGACAGGGGGAGATCAGCCCCAGCATTTT. This sequence encodes CASAGTGGDQPQHF.

This clonotype was observed many times. The gene calls are TRBV28 and TRBJ1-6; D is unresolved. CDR1 is MDHEN and CDR2 is SYDVKM in the germline V gene. The V end lost 5 bases, the J end lost 9 bases, and 17 bases lay between the germline ends. The CDR3 length is 15 residues. CDR3 protein: CASSPGPSPGSPLHF. DNA of the CDR3: TGTGCCAGCAGTCCCGGACCTTCTCCGGGTTCACCCCTCCACTTT.

The sample holds many counts of this clonotype. The chain joins TRBV28 to TRBJ1-1; possible D gene TRBD1, 5 bases. V was trimmed by 7 bases and J by 3 bases, leaving 24 bases between them. Germline CDR1 MDHEN, CDR2 SYDVKM. This CDR3 contains 17 residues. CDR3 sequence: CASTYPVGGARDTEAFF. In DNA, the CDR3 is TGTGCCAGCACCTATCCTGTGGGGGGAGCCCGGGACACTGAAGCTTTCTTT.

This clonotype came up a few times. The chain recombines TRBV28 with TRBJ2-5; 8 bases line up with TRBD1. CDR1 and CDR2 from the germline V gene are MDHEN and SYDVKM. This CDR3 spans 16 amino acids. V lost 6 bases, J lost 7 bases, and 16 bases stayed unmatched. The CDR3 loop is CASSTVGQGYERTQYF. CDR3 nucleotide sequence: TGTGCCAGCAGCACCGTAGGACAGGGATACGAACGGACCCAGTACTTC.

V usage is TRBV5-1 and J usage is TRBJ2-5; 11 bases agree with TRBD2. Germline CDR1 reads SGHRS; CDR2 reads YFSETQ. J lost 3 bases, V lost 4 bases, and 11 bases had no gene match. This CDR3 is 17 amino acids long. The CDR3 DNA sequence: TGCGCCAGCAGCGGGGGACTAGCGGCATCCGGGGAAGAGACCCAGTACTTC. As protein: CASSGGLAASGEETQYF.

Only a few counts were recorded for this clonotype. The chain carries TRBV29-1 and TRBJ2-5; D assignment may be TRBD1 or TRBD2 (5 bases each). V lost 7 bases and J lost 9, with 18 bases in between. Germline V gene sequence: CDR1 SQVTM, CDR2 ANQGSEA. This CDR3 spans 12 amino acids. CDR3 nucleotide sequence: TGCAGCGCCCGGGACGGGATCTCGGCCCAGTACTTC. Residues: CSARDGISAQYF.

The rearrangement joins TRBV29-1 to TRBJ2-5; D not resolved. The CDR3 covers 13 residues. Germline V gene lookup returns CDR1 SQVTM and CDR2 ANQGSEA. V was cut by 0 bases and J by 2 bases, with 7 bases left in between. CDR3: CSVEEHQQETQYF. For the CDR3, the DNA is TGCAGCGTTGAAGAGCACCAGCAAGAGACCCAGTACTTC. Complete variable domain (other parts from reference TRBV29-1 and TRBJ2-5): SAVISQKPSRDICQRGTSLTIQCQVDSQVTMMFWYRQQPGQSLTLIATANQGSEATYESGFVIDKFPISRPNLTFSTLTVSNMSPEDSSIYLCSVEEHQQETQYFGPGTRLLVL.

The V call is TRBV5-1, the J call TRBJ2-1, with TRBD1 matching 7 bases. Trimming cost V 0 bases and J 5 bases; bases outside gene matches: 8. CDR1 is SGHRS, CDR2 YFSETQ, per germline. This CDR3 has 16 residues. The CDR3 here is CASSLGETGFNNEQFF. The CDR3 DNA reads TGCGCCAGCAGCTTGGGTGAGACAGGGTTCAACAATGAGCAGTTCTTC.

The chain couples TRBV12-3 or TRBV12-4 to TRBJ2-7; TRBD2 is a possible D gene (5 bases). The germline V and J ends were trimmed by 5 bases and 7 bases, with 12 bases remaining between them. The CDR3 is 12 amino acids. CDR3 residues: CASSPDSGEQYF. The CDR3 nucleotides are TGTGCCAGCAGTCCGGACTCGGGGGAGCAGTACTTC.

This chain connects TRBV3-1 to TRBJ2-5; D possibly matches TRBD1 or TRBD2 (5 bases each). CDR1 LGHDT and CDR2 YNNKEL come from the germline V gene (reference sequence). V was clipped by 2 bases and J by 6 bases, with 13 bases between them. The CDR3 length is 14 residues. This CDR3 is CASSQSEGRQTQYF. CDR3 nucleotide sequence: TGTGCCAGCAGCCAATCCGAGGGGCGGCAGACCCAGTACTTC.

The gene calls are TRBV19 and TRBJ2-1; D call uncertain. The V end lost 6 bases, the J end lost 6 bases, and 12 bases lay between the germline ends. Per the germline V gene, CDR1 is LNHDA and CDR2 is SQIVND (reference sequence). The CDR3 extends over 13 amino acids. CDR3: CASSQAWSNEQFF. CDR3 DNA: TGTGCCAGTAGCCAGGCGTGGTCCAATGAGCAGTTCTTC. The full variable domain, its missing parts supplied by reference TRBV19 and TRBJ2-1, is DGGITQSPKYLFRKEGQNVTLSCEQNLNHDAMYWYRQDPGQGLRLIYYSQIVNDFQKGDIAEGYSVSREKKESFPLTVTSAQKNPTAFYLCASSQAWSNEQFFGPGTRLTVL.

This clonotype showed up many times. The CDR3: CASSLTPSNGELFF. In DNA form, the CDR3 reads TGTGCCAGCAGCTTAACCCCCAGTAACGGGGAGCTGTTTTTT. The chain uses TRBV7-2 and TRBJ2-2; no reliable D call. The V gene lost 2 bases and the J gene lost 7 bases, with 11 bases spanning the gap. CDR1 SGHTA and CDR2 FQGNSA come from the germline V gene. The length of the CDR3 is 14 residues. Based on the CDR3 plus reference TRBV7-2 and TRBJ2-2, the full variable domain is GAGVSQSPSNKVTEKGKDVELRCDPISGHTALYWYRQSLGQGLEFLIYFQGNSAPDKSGLPSDRFSAERTGGSVSTLTIQRTQQEDSAVYLCASSLTPSNGELFFGEGSRLTVL.

This clonotype was found a few times. The chain is built from TRBV20-1 and TRBJ2-7; 12 bases are a match to TRBD2. The CDR3 is made up of 16 amino acids. In germline, CDR1 is DFQATT, CDR2 SNEGSKA (reference sequence). V was clipped by 1 base and J by 5 bases; unmatched bases: 9. CDR3 sequence (DNA): TGCAGTGCTAGAGCGACTAGCGGGAGAGGTCTCCACGAGCAGTACTTC. Protein: CSARATSGRGLHEQYF.

The rearrangement links TRBV29-1 to TRBJ1-1; TRBD1 matches at 7 bases. Germline values: CDR1 SQVTM, CDR2 ANQGSEA. The CDR3 runs to 13 residues. V lost 3 bases, J lost 1 base, and 2 bases stayed unmatched. The DNA for the CDR3 is TGCAGCGTTGACCGGACAGGGAACACTGAAGCTTTCTTT. Residues: CSVDRTGNTEAFF.

This clonotype was detected a few times. This sequence joins TRBV6-1 and TRBJ2-7; D is possibly TRBD2 (5 bases). Trimming left V 2 bases short and J 1 base short, with 9 bases between. CDR3 size: 14 residues. CDR1 and CDR2 from the germline V gene are MNHNS and SASEGT. The CDR3 sequence: CASSEFRGSYEQYV. DNA for the CDR3: TGTGCCAGCAGTGAATTCCGGGGTTCCTACGAGCAGTACGTC.

V gene TRBV3-1 combines with J gene TRBJ2-3, with 7 bases matching TRBD2. The CDR3 runs to 14 residues. Germline V gene lookup returns CDR1 LGHDT and CDR2 YNNKEL (reference sequence). J lost 2 bases, V lost 8 bases, and 7 bases had no gene match. The CDR3 coding sequence is TGTGCCAGCTGCACTAGCGCGTTCACAGATACGCAGTATTTT. Its protein is CASCTSAFTDTQYF.

This clonotype was recorded many times. The chain recombines TRBV7-2 with TRBJ2-1, with 12 bases identical to TRBD2. The CDR3 loop spans 15 amino acids. CDR1 is SGHTA, CDR2 FQGNSA, per germline. V shed 5 bases and J 9 bases; nucleotides not matched to a gene: 8. CDR3 DNA: TGTGCCAGCAGCGGAAGACTAGCGGGAGAGACTGAGCAGTTCTTC. It encodes CASSGRLAGETEQFF.